The 21 T cell receptor beta chains reported below all come from one sample, sequenced in a study of T cells in Graves' hyperthyroidism and ophthalmopathy. Amplification yielded TCR beta CDR3 regions, with RNA transcripts as the source. An initial round of RT-PCR targeting the TCR CDR3 relied on the HTBI primer set. Via MiXCR, TCRdb re-called the multiplex PCR reads, giving one row per CDR3 protein. The sample has more than 300,000 distinct CDR3 sequences, roughly 13% seen once. Sequencing was carried out using blood. The receptors were gathered from a woman aged 25 to 39 with Graves' hyperthyroidism.

This clonotype was detected ten times or more. The chain employs TRBV28 and TRBJ2-5; 9 bases line up with TRBD1. This CDR3 contains 17 residues. Trimming at V came to 3 bases and at J to 3 bases, leaving 11 bases not matched to a gene. The germline V gene encodes CDR1 MDHEN and CDR2 SYDVKM. The CDR3 coding sequence is TGTGCCAGCAGTTTCCCCACGGCCGGGACAGGGAAAGAGACCCAGTACTTC. Translating it yields CASSFPTAGTGKETQYF.

V and J are TRBV29-1 and TRBJ2-1; 13 bases match TRBD2. This CDR3 has 13 residues. J lost 9 bases, V lost 5 bases, and 4 bases had no gene match. CDR1 is SQVTM and CDR2 is ANQGSEA in the germline V gene. CDR3 in amino acids: CSVNRLAGGEQFF. CDR3 sequence (DNA): TGCAGCGTTAACAGACTAGCGGGAGGTGAGCAGTTCTTC.

This clonotype has a count of ten or more. The chain combines TRBV6-1 with TRBJ2-5; no firm D call. This CDR3 is built from 12 residues. Germline loops: CDR1 MNHNS, CDR2 SASEGT. Between the trimmed V and J ends, which lost 4 bases and 3 bases, there was a span of 6 bases. CDR3 nucleotides: TGTGCCAGCAGTGCAGCAAAAGAGACCCAGTACTTC. Translating it yields CASSAAKETQYF.

As for this clonotype: One junction end disagrees with the germline gene, perhaps due to a read error. The rearrangement links TRBV11-1 to TRBJ2-5; a possible D gene is TRBD1 (6 bases). CDR1 and CDR2 from the germline V gene are SGHAT and FQDESV (reference sequence). The CDR3 has 15 amino acids. CDR3 coding DNA: TGTGCCAGCAGGCCCGGGACGTTAGGGGGAGAGACCCGGTACTTC. Translating it yields CASRPGTLGGETRYF.

This clonotype has at least ten counts. CDR3 loop: CASRTQGTEAFF. The CDR3 bases are TGTGCCAGCAGGACTCAAGGGACTGAAGCTTTCTTT. The chain carries TRBV6-1 and TRBJ1-1; no reliable D call. This CDR3 has 12 amino acids. CDR1 and CDR2 from the germline V gene are MNHNS and SASEGT. V dropped 6 bases and J dropped 5 bases, with 10 bases sitting between them.

The gene calls are TRBV29-1 and TRBJ2-1; 9 bases line up with TRBD2. Germline V gene sequence: CDR1 SQVTM, CDR2 ANQGSEA. The V segment lost 1 base and the J segment 10 bases; nucleotides outside the gene matches: 11. The CDR3 covers 15 residues. CDR3 DNA: TGCAGCGTTGAAGTCTCTCCTAGCGGGAAGCAGGAGCAGTTCTTC. It is translated as CSVEVSPSGKQEQFF.

This clonotype was recorded many times. V and J are TRBV25-1 and TRBJ1-3; D is unclear. The germline V and J ends were trimmed by 2 bases and 0 bases, with 8 bases remaining between them. The germline CDR1 and CDR2 sequences are MGHDK and SYGVNS. CDR3 length: 15 amino acids. CDR3 coding DNA: TGTGCCAGCAGTGAAGATGGGAACTCTGGAAACACCATATATTTT. Translated: CASSEDGNSGNTIYF. The full variable domain, with the rest looked up from reference TRBV25-1 and TRBJ1-3, is EADIYQTPRYLVIGTGKKITLECSQTMGHDKMYWYQQDPGMELHLIHYSYGVNSTEKGDLSSESTVSRIRTEHFPLTLESARPSHTSQYLCASSEDGNSGNTIYFGEGSWLTVV.

In this sample, this clonotype turned up a few times. V is TRBV7-3 and J is TRBJ2-1; D is possibly TRBD1 (5 bases). This CDR3 is 11 amino acids long. Germline CDR1 reads SGHTA; CDR2 reads FQGTGA. V was pared by 2 bases and J by 13 bases, with 9 bases between. The chain's CDR3 is CASSLGAVQFF. Here the CDR3 DNA reads TGTGCCAGCAGCTTAGGGGCCGTTCAGTTCTTC.

The table lists this clonotype with many counts. CDR3 bases: TGCAGTGCTAGACCTAGCGGGAACTACAATGAGCAGTTCTTC. This codes for CSARPSGNYNEQFF. This chain uses TRBV20-1 with TRBJ2-1; 9 bases match TRBD2. The germline V gene encodes CDR1 DFQATT and CDR2 SNEGSKA (reference sequence). V was pared by 2 bases and J by 3 bases, with 2 bases of the junction left unmatched. The CDR3 sequence is 14 residues long.

This clonotype was seen at least ten times. The V and J genes are TRBV24-1 and TRBJ2-1; D is uncertain. The CDR3 covers 13 residues. V was pared by 4 bases and J by 8 bases, with 11 bases between. CDR1 is KGHDR and CDR2 is SFDVKD in the germline V gene. This chain's CDR3 is CATSDYTRDEQFF. CDR3 bases: TGTGCCACCAGTGACTACACGAGAGATGAGCAGTTCTTC.

This sequence joins TRBV12-3 or TRBV12-4 and TRBJ2-7; 7 nucleotides agree with TRBD1. Germline trimming cut 3 bases from V and 2 bases from J; bases unmatched to any gene: 4. There are 14 residues in the CDR3. CDR3 loop: CASSFAGTAYEQYF. CDR3 DNA sequence: TGTGCCAGCAGTTTCGCCGGGACAGCCTACGAGCAGTACTTC.

This clonotype was seen at least ten times. The V and J genes are TRBV6-1 and TRBJ2-7, with TRBD2 matching 7 bases. The CDR3 consists of 11 residues. With 11 bases clipped from V and 5 bases from J, the junction kept 6 bases outside the gene matches. CDR1 and CDR2 (germline): MNHNS, SASEGT. DNA of the CDR3: TGTGCCGGCGGGGGAGAGGACGAGCAGTACTTC. Amino acids: CAGGGEDEQYF.

This clonotype was counted a few times. The chain combines TRBV14 with TRBJ1-1; no reliable D call. This CDR3 is built from 15 residues. Germline CDR1 is SGHDN and CDR2 is FVKESK. V lost 0 bases to trimming and J lost 4 bases, with 12 bases between them. CDR3 region: CASSQDLSGLTEAFF. Written as DNA, the CDR3 is TGTGCCAGCAGCCAAGATCTCTCCGGACTCACTGAAGCTTTCTTT. The whole variable domain, filled in from reference TRBV14 and TRBJ1-1, reads EAGVTQFPSHSVIEKGQTVTLRCDPISGHDNLYWYRRVMGKEIKFLLHFVKESKQDESGMPNNRFLAERTGGTYSTLKVQPAELEDSGVYFCASSQDLSGLTEAFFGQGTRLTVV.

The sample holds many counts of this clonotype. V and J are TRBV20-1 and TRBJ2-1; 8 nucleotides line up with TRBD2. The J segment lost 7 bases and the V segment lost 3 bases, leaving 8 bases of the junction unmatched. CDR1 and CDR2 from the germline V gene are DFQATT and SNEGSKA (reference sequence). The CDR3 length is 14 residues. The CDR3 DNA reads TGCAGTGCTAGTATTGGGGGCGGGAGGAATGAGCAGTTCTTC. Translation: CSASIGGGRNEQFF.

The J gene is TRBJ2-6, the V gene TRBV6-4; D is uncertain. The CDR3 has 14 amino acids. Trimming pared 6 bases from V and 4 bases from J, leaving 10 bases between. CDR1 is MRHNA, CDR2 SNTAGT, per germline. Here the CDR3 DNA reads TGTGCCAGCAGCGAGGTCGGGGGGGCCAACGTCCTGACTTTC. It specifies CASSEVGGANVLTF.

The gene calls are TRBV7-2 and TRBJ2-1, with 7 bases that match TRBD1. The CDR3 runs 15 residues. The V gene end was trimmed by 1 base and the J gene end by 6 bases; junction bases not matched to a gene: 6. Germline V gene data show CDR1 as SGHTA and CDR2 as FQGNSA. CDR3: CASSLVRGLLNEQFF. CDR3 nucleotides: TGTGCCAGCAGCTTAGTGAGGGGGCTCCTCAATGAGCAGTTCTTC. The full variable domain, completed using reference TRBV7-2 and TRBJ2-1, is GAGVSQSPSNKVTEKGKDVELRCDPISGHTALYWYRQSLGQGLEFLIYFQGNSAPDKSGLPSDRFSAERTGGSVSTLTIQRTQQEDSAVYLCASSLVRGLLNEQFFGPGTRLTVL.

This clonotype was found many times. The V gene is TRBV20-1, the J gene TRBJ1-1; 7 positions agree with TRBD1. J gave up 3 bases and V 0 bases, and 4 bases lay outside the gene matches. This CDR3 region has 14 residues. Germline CDR1 DFQATT, CDR2 SNEGSKA (reference sequence). The CDR3 region has the DNA TGCAGTGCTAGAGAACAGGGGCGGGACACTGAAGCTTTCTTT. Translation: CSAREQGRDTEAFF.

This clonotype was seen ten or more times. The rearrangement uses TRBV2 and TRBJ2-5; TRBD1 matches 9 bases. V shed 6 bases, J shed 3 bases, and the junction held 11 bases outside the gene matches. This CDR3 has 16 residues. Germline values: CDR1 SNHLY, CDR2 FYNNEI. The CDR3 protein is CASSDASGTGKETQYF. The CDR3 region has the DNA TGTGCCAGCAGCGATGCCTCCGGGACAGGGAAAGAGACCCAGTACTTC. Full variable domain (missing parts from reference TRBV2 and TRBJ2-5): EPEVTQTPSHQVTQMGQEVILRCVPISNHLYFYWYRQILGQKVEFLVSFYNNEISEKSEIFDDQFSVERPDGSNFTLKIRSTKLEDSAMYFCASSDASGTGKETQYFGPGTRLLVL.

This clonotype was picked up many times. The chain employs TRBV7-2 and TRBJ2-1; possibly TRBD1 for D (5 bases). Germline CDR1 SGHTA, CDR2 FQGNSA. Deletions cut 5 bases from V and 5 bases from J, with 10 bases between. This CDR3 is 13 amino acids long. CDR3 nucleotides: TGTGCCAGCAGCCCCAGGGTGGACAATGAGCAGTTCTTC. This sequence encodes CASSPRVDNEQFF.

This chain connects TRBV7-2 to TRBJ1-5, with unresolved D. This CDR3 spans 18 amino acids. The V end was cut by 1 base, the J end by 5 bases, with 21 bases between. CDR1 is SGHTA and CDR2 is FQGNSA in the germline V gene. CDR3 nucleotide sequence: TGTGCCAGCAGCTTAGAAGGATCGAGGAGGCGGACCGATCAGCCCCAGCATTTT. Its protein product is CASSLEGSRRRTDQPQHF.

This clonotype was seen many times. The chain is built from TRBV20-1 and TRBJ1-4, with D perhaps matching TRBD1 (6 bases). Looked up from germline, CDR1 is DFQATT and CDR2 is SNEGSKA (reference sequence). V gave up 5 bases and J gave up 3 bases, with 10 bases separating them. This CDR3 comprises 13 residues. The CDR3, as DNA: TGCAGTGCTCAGGACAGACCTAATGAAAAACTGTTTTTT. It is translated as CSAQDRPNEKLFF.